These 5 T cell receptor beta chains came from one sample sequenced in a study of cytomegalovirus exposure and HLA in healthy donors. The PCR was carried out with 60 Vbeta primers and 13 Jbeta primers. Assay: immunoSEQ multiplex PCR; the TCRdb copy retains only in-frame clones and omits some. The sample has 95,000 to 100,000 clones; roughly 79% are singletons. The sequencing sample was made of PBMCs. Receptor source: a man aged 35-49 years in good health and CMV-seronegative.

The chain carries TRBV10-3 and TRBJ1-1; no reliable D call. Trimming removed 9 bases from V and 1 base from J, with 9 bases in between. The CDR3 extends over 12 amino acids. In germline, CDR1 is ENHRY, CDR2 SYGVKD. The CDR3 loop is CAIGVGNTEAFF. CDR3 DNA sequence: TGTGCCATTGGAGTTGGGAACACTGAAGCTTTCTTT.

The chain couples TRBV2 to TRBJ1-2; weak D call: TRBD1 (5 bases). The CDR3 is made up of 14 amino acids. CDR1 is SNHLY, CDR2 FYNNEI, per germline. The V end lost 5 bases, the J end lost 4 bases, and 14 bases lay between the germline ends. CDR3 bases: TGTGCCAGCAGTTCGACTGTAACAGGCTATGGCTACACCTTC. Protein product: CASSSTVTGYGYTF.

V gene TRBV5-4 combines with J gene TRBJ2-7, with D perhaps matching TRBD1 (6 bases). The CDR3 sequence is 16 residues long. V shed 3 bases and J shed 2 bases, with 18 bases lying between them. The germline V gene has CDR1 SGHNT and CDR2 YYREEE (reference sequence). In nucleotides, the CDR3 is TGTGCCAGCAGCTCGCACACAGGGACCGCCACCTACGAGCAGTACTTC. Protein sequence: CASSSHTGTATYEQYF. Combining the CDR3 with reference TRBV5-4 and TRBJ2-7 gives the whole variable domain ETGVTQSPTHLIKTRGQQVTLRCSSQSGHNTVSWYQQALGQGPQFIFQYYREEENGRGNFPPRFSGLQFPNYSSELNVNALELDDSALYLCASSSHTGTATYEQYFGPGTRLTVT.

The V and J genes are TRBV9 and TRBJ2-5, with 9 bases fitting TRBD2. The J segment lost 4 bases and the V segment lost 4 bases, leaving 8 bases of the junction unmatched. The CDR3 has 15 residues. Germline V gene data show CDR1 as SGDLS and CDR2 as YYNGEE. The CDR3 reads CASSSSAGGPETQYF. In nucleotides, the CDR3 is TGTGCCAGCAGCTCCTCTGCGGGGGGGCCAGAGACCCAGTACTTC. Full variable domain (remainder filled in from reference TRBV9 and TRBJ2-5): DSGVTQTPKHLITATGQRVTLRCSPRSGDLSVYWYQQSLDQGLQFLIQYYNGEERAKGNILERFSAQQFPDLHSELNLSSLELGDSALYFCASSSSAGGPETQYFGPGTRLLVL.

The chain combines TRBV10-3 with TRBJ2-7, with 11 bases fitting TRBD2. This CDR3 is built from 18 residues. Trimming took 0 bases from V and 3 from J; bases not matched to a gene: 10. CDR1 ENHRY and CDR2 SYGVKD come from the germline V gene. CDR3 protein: CAISESETSGKGLYEQYV. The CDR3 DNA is TGTGCCATCAGTGAGTCTGAGACTAGCGGGAAAGGTCTCTACGAGCAGTACGTC.